The 25 T cell receptor beta chains in this list originate from one sample, sequenced in a study of cytomegalovirus exposure and HLA in healthy donors. Primers included in the PCR were 60 Vbeta and 13 Jbeta primers. Some clones are missing from TCRdb's copy, which holds only in-frame ones; the method was immunoSEQ multiplex PCR. The sample has over 150,000 clones, roughly 80% seen once. Sequences were obtained from PBMCs. These receptors all stem from a woman in her 40s in good health and CMV-seronegative.

In nucleotides, the CDR3 is TGTGCCAGCTCACCAGGAGGGGAGACCCAGTACTTC. This gives the protein CASSPGGETQYF. This sequence joins TRBV18 and TRBJ2-5; tentative D call: TRBD2 (6 bases). CDR1 KGHSH and CDR2 LQKENI come from the germline V gene. CDR3 length equals 12 residues. Trimming shortened V by 2 bases and J by 5 bases, and 6 bases separated the two germline ends. The variable domain in full, with the rest retrieved from reference TRBV18 and TRBJ2-5, is NAGVMQNPRHLVRRRGQEARLRCSPMKGHSHVYWYRQLPEEGLKFMVYLQKENIIDESGMPKERFSAEFPKEGPSILRIQQVVRGDSAAYFCASSPGGETQYFGPGTRLLVL.

The rearrangement joins TRBV5-1 to TRBJ1-2; tentatively, D is TRBD1 (5 bases). With 4 bases removed from V and 0 bases from J, the gap between germline ends came to 16 bases. This CDR3 comprises 16 residues. Germline V gives CDR1 SGHRS, CDR2 YFSETQ. CDR3 DNA sequence: TGCGCCAGCAGCGCGACAGTGACCCCCGCTAACTATGGCTACACCTTC. As protein: CASSATVTPANYGYTF.

This clone was detected a few times. The chain recombines TRBV15 with TRBJ2-5, with TRBD1 as a possible D gene (6 bases). CDR3 length equals 13 residues. The germline V gene has CDR1 LNHNV and CDR2 YYDKDF (reference sequence). V dropped 6 bases and J dropped 2 bases, with 10 bases sitting between them. CDR3 DNA: TGTGCCACCAGTCCTACAGGGCAAGAGACCCAGTACTTC. Residues: CATSPTGQETQYF.

This chain uses TRBV2 with TRBJ2-1; possible D gene TRBD2, 6 bases. V lost 7 bases to trimming and J lost 7 bases, with 20 bases between them. The CDR3 consists of 15 residues. From germline, CDR1 is SNHLY and CDR2 FYNNEI. CDR3 bases: TGTGCCAGCACCTTTCGCCGGGACTCGGTAAATGAGCAGTTCTTC. Encoded protein: CASTFRRDSVNEQFF.

Points on this clone: One junction end disagrees with the germline gene, perhaps due to a read error. This chain links TRBV28 with TRBJ2-5, with 7 bases matching TRBD1. Germline CDR1 and CDR2: MDHEN and SYDVKM. The CDR3 spans 11 residues. The CDR3, as DNA: TGTGCCAGCAGTTTAGATCGGGACAGACACTTC. Protein: CASSLDRDRHF.

J is TRBJ2-3 and V is TRBV5-1; the D gene is possibly TRBD2 (6 bases). This CDR3 contains 14 residues. V was cut by 7 bases and J by 0 bases, with 12 bases left in between. Germline V CDR1 and CDR2: SGHRS, YFSETQ. Here the CDR3 DNA reads TGCGCCAGCGCCGGGACTCAAAGCACAGATACGCAGTATTTT. It is translated as CASAGTQSTDTQYF.

The genes are TRBV5-1 and TRBJ1-4; TRBD1 matches at 10 bases. Per germline, CDR1 SGHRS and CDR2 YFSETQ. CDR3 length equals 16 residues. Trimming cost V 0 bases and J 8 bases; bases outside gene matches: 7. CDR3 sequence (DNA): TGCGCCAGCAGCTTGGGACAGGGGGCTTTCTCGGAAAAACTGTTTTTT. Protein: CASSLGQGAFSEKLFF. The entire variable domain, with the rest obtained from reference TRBV5-1 and TRBJ1-4, is as follows: KAGVTQTPRYLIKTRGQQVTLSCSPISGHRSVSWYQQTPGQGLQFLFEYFSETQRNKGNFPGRFSGRQFSNSRSEMNVSTLELGDSALYLCASSLGQGAFSEKLFFGSGTQLSVL.

The CDR3, as DNA: TGCAGCGCCCGGGACAGAGCTAACTATGGCTACACCTTC. Translated, it gives CSARDRANYGYTF. The V gene is TRBV29-1, the J gene TRBJ1-2, with 7 bases that match TRBD1. Germline V gives CDR1 SQVTM, CDR2 ANQGSEA. The length of the CDR3 is 13 residues. Losses at the gene ends were 7 bases for V and 0 bases for J; bases not matched to a gene: 5.

The rearrangement links TRBV29-1 to TRBJ2-2; D call uncertain. The germline V gene has CDR1 SQVTM and CDR2 ANQGSEA. The CDR3 has 14 residues. Trimming shortened V by 1 base and J by 1 base, and 7 bases separated the two germline ends. The CDR3 DNA reads TGCAGCGTTGAAGGGCGGCTGAACACCGGGGAGCTGTTTTTT. It translates to CSVEGRLNTGELFF.

V usage is TRBV5-1 and J usage is TRBJ2-1, with no clear D. Trimming took 0 bases from V and 10 from J, leaving 14 bases between them. Germline loops: CDR1 SGHRS, CDR2 YFSETQ. The CDR3 sequence is 14 residues long. The CDR3 spells CASSLDEVVREQFF. In DNA form, the CDR3 reads TGCGCCAGCAGCTTGGACGAGGTGGTACGGGAGCAGTTCTTC.

The rearrangement joins TRBV18 to TRBJ2-7; maybe TRBD1 (5 bases). CDR3 size: 15 residues. Germline-derived CDR1 and CDR2 are KGHSH and LQKENI. The V and J ends lost 3 bases and 5 bases respectively, with 17 bases between them. CDR3 bases: TGTGCCAGCTCACCCGTCGAAGGGGCGCGGAACGAGCAGTACTTC. This codes for CASSPVEGARNEQYF.

The sample holds one count of this clone. This sequence joins TRBV19 and TRBJ2-7; 7 bases line up with TRBD1. The CDR3 is 13 amino acids. The junction had 7 bases not matched to a gene; V was cut back by 5 bases and J by 6 bases. The germline V gene has CDR1 LNHDA and CDR2 SQIVND (reference sequence). The CDR3 sequence: CASSPQQGSEQYF. CDR3 coding DNA: TGTGCCAGTAGTCCCCAACAGGGGTCCGAGCAGTACTTC.

The V and J genes are TRBV5-1 and TRBJ2-5; 15 nucleotides agree with TRBD2. The CDR3 contains 19 residues. In germline, CDR1 is SGHRS, CDR2 YFSETQ. V was clipped by 3 bases and J by 2 bases; unmatched bases: 11. CDR3 DNA: TGCGCCAGCAGCTCCCTCGGGCCGGGACTAGCGGGGGGACAAGAGACCCAGTACTTC. Encoded protein: CASSSLGPGLAGGQETQYF. The full variable domain, its missing parts supplied by reference TRBV5-1 and TRBJ2-5, is KAGVTQTPRYLIKTRGQQVTLSCSPISGHRSVSWYQQTPGQGLQFLFEYFSETQRNKGNFPGRFSGRQFSNSRSEMNVSTLELGDSALYLCASSSLGPGLAGGQETQYFGPGTRLLVL.

This clone showed up just once. This chain joins TRBV5-1 and TRBJ1-4; D is undetermined. Germline CDR1 SGHRS, CDR2 YFSETQ. V shed 0 bases and J shed 11 bases, with 14 bases lying between them. CDR3 size: 14 residues. This CDR3 reads CASSLGERGGKLFF. The CDR3 nucleotides read TGCGCCAGCAGCTTGGGCGAGAGAGGAGGGAAACTGTTTTTT.

This chain links TRBV19 with TRBJ2-5, with TRBD2 matching 8 bases. J was trimmed by 1 base and V by 3 bases; bases with no gene match: 1. The CDR3 has 14 residues. Looked up from germline, CDR1 is LNHDA and CDR2 is SQIVND (reference sequence). CDR3 sequence (DNA): TGTGCCAGTAGTATCGCGGGGGGCCAAGAGACCCAGTACTTC. The encoded protein is CASSIAGGQETQYF.

CDR3 DNA: TGTGCCAGCATCATCAGGGGGCTCGAGTTTGGGGATACGCAGTATTTT. This gives the protein CASIIRGLEFGDTQYF. V gene TRBV6-9 combines with J gene TRBJ2-3; 8 bases are shared with TRBD1. Germline assignment: CDR1 MNHGY and CDR2 SVAAGI. The length of the CDR3 is 16 residues. With V trimmed by 7 bases and J by 6 bases, 15 bases remained unmatched.

The V gene is TRBV11-3, the J gene TRBJ2-3; tentative D call: TRBD1 (6 bases). Between the trimmed V and J ends, which lost 3 bases and 4 bases, there was a span of 11 bases. CDR1 is SGHNT and CDR2 is YENEEA in the germline V gene. The CDR3 spans 14 residues. The CDR3 here is CASSFWTEPDTQYF. CDR3 DNA sequence: TGTGCCAGCAGCTTTTGGACAGAGCCAGATACGCAGTATTTT. Looking up the rest from reference TRBV11-3 and TRBJ2-3 gives the full variable domain: EAGVVQSPRYKIIEKKQPVAFWCNPISGHNTLYWYLQNLGQGPELLIRYENEEAVDDSQLPKDRFSAERLKGVDSTLKIQPAELGDSAVYLCASSFWTEPDTQYFGPGTRLTVL.

The V call is TRBV30, the J call TRBJ1-4, with 10 bases aligning to TRBD1. V lost 4 bases, J lost 2 bases, and 10 bases stayed unmatched. The CDR3 contains 17 residues. Looked up from germline, CDR1 is GTSNPN and CDR2 is SVGIG (reference sequence). The CDR3 is CAWIGTGDLRTNEKLFF. For the CDR3, the DNA is TGTGCCTGGATCGGGACAGGGGATTTAAGGACTAATGAAAAACTGTTTTTT.

V is TRBV4-1 and J is TRBJ1-3; D possibly corresponds to TRBD1 (6 bases). This CDR3 contains 16 residues. CDR1 and CDR2 (germline): MGHRA, YSYEKL. Trimming cost V 1 base and J 0 bases, with 10 bases left between them. CDR3 nucleotide sequence: TGCGCCAGCAGCCAAGGGTCAGGGGTCTCTGGAAACACCATATATTTT. Protein product: CASSQGSGVSGNTIYF.

The rearrangement joins TRBV11-1 to TRBJ2-1; weak D call: TRBD2 (6 bases). Germline V gene sequence: CDR1 SGHAT, CDR2 FQDESV (reference sequence). Trimming removed 2 bases at V and 5 bases at J, with 22 bases between. CDR3 length equals 18 residues. The CDR3 protein is CASSLTSWTTTPNNEQFF. Written as DNA, the CDR3 is TGTGCCAGCAGCTTAACTTCATGGACTACCACGCCGAACAATGAGCAGTTCTTC.

This CDR3 reads CASTGRETGELFF. The CDR3 DNA reads as TGTGCCAGCACAGGACGGGAAACCGGGGAGCTGTTTTTT. This sequence joins TRBV28 and TRBJ2-2; D is perhaps TRBD2 (5 bases). The CDR3 has 13 residues. V lost 7 bases to trimming and J lost 5 bases, with 11 bases between them. Germline assignment: CDR1 MDHEN and CDR2 SYDVKM.

The rearrangement links TRBV6-5 to TRBJ2-7, with D possibly matching TRBD2 (6 bases). The CDR3 is made up of 16 amino acids. Germline loops: CDR1 MNHEY, CDR2 SVGAGI. V lost 0 bases and J 11 bases, leaving 23 bases between the germline ends. DNA for the CDR3: TGTGCCAGCAGTTACTCGAAGGCGACAGTCCGGAGGAGGGAGTACTTC. Protein sequence: CASSYSKATVRRREYF.

This clone was observed a handful of times. J is TRBJ2-1 and V is TRBV11-2, with 14 bases fitting TRBD2. Germline V gene data show CDR1 as SGHAT and CDR2 as FQNNGV. The CDR3 spans 16 residues. The ends lost 7 bases at V and 4 bases at J; junction bases unmatched: 6. The CDR3 region is CASNRLAGGRYNEQFF. In nucleotides, the CDR3 is TGTGCCAGCAACCGACTAGCGGGGGGGCGTTACAATGAGCAGTTCTTC.

The chain joins TRBV28 to TRBJ2-1; 7 bases align to TRBD1. Trimming cost V 7 bases and J 5 bases; bases outside gene matches: 11. The CDR3 is 15 amino acids. Germline values: CDR1 MDHEN, CDR2 SYDVKM. In DNA, the CDR3 is TGTGCCAGCATCACGGGGACAGCTACTGACAATGAGCAGTTCTTC. Residues: CASITGTATDNEQFF.

The V and J genes are TRBV2 and TRBJ1-1, with D unclear. CDR3 size: 13 residues. Between the trimmed V and J ends, which lost 4 bases and 6 bases, there was a span of 12 bases. Germline CDR1 and CDR2: SNHLY and FYNNEI. CDR3 sequence: CASSAAGYSEAFF. DNA for the CDR3: TGTGCCAGCAGTGCTGCGGGGTACTCTGAAGCTTTCTTT.